A selection of T cell receptor beta chains follows, all from one sample in a study of blood T cells in healthy people across ages. TCRdb fed the 5' RACE reads into MiXCR, producing one record per CDR3 protein. The profile covers around 1,000,000 distinct CDR3 sequences, with around 27% appearing a single time and 0.75% taken by the ten largest. The same data also went into a second study, on T cells of mothers and their children.

The sequenced sample consisted of blood. The receptors here all came from a girl aged 2 to 9 in good health. The CDR3 runs from the conserved cysteine through the conserved F or W. The D gene is left open where the match is weak. A clone size is listed for some rows: how often the clone was seen (once, few, many), or a class if it is expanded.

d_gene: NA; abundance: NA; v_gene: TRBV29-1; j_gene: TRBJ2-7; CDR3nt: TGCAGCGTTGAAGAGCGGGCCTACGAGCAGTACTTC; CDR3aa: CSVEERAYEQYF
d_gene: NA; abundance: NA; v_gene: TRBV14; j_gene: TRBJ1-3; CDR3nt: TGTGCCAGCAGCCAAAACCACGGAAACACCATATATTTT; CDR3aa: CASSQNHGNTIYF
d_gene: NA; abundance: few; v_gene: TRBV5-5; j_gene: TRBJ1-1; CDR3nt: TGTGCCAGCAGCTCCTTCACAGGGAGTACCACTGAAGCTTTCTTT; CDR3aa: CASSSFTGSTTEAFF
d_gene: NA; abundance: NA; v_gene: TRBV19; j_gene: TRBJ2-2; CDR3nt: TGTGCCAGTCTAAGGAACACCGGGGAGCTGTTTTTT; CDR3aa: CASLRNTGELFF
d_gene: NA; abundance: NA; v_gene: TRBV28; j_gene: TRBJ2-7; CDR3nt: TGTGCCAGCAGTTCCGAGACAGTAGGCATCTACGAGCAGTACTTC; CDR3aa: CASSSETVGIYEQYF
d_gene: NA; abundance: few; v_gene: TRBV7-9; j_gene: TRBJ2-1; CDR3nt: TGTGCCAGCAGCTTATCACTGGCGGGAAATGAGCAGTTCTTC; CDR3aa: CASSLSLAGNEQFF
d_gene: NA; abundance: NA; v_gene: TRBV12-3/TRBV12-4; j_gene: TRBJ1-2; CDR3nt: TGTGCCAGCAGTTTAGCCCGTGTAGCGACCGACTATGGCTACACCTTC; CDR3aa: CASSLARVATDYGYTF
d_gene: NA; abundance: NA; v_gene: TRBV9; j_gene: TRBJ2-1; CDR3nt: TGTGCCAGCAGCGATCCCCAGGCTGGGGGGAGAAAGGACAATGAGCAGTTCTTC; CDR3aa: CASSDPQAGGRKDNEQFF
d_gene: TRBD1; abundance: once; v_gene: TRBV14; j_gene: TRBJ2-7; CDR3nt: TGTGCCAGCAGCCTATTGGACAGGGCGGTCGACGAGCAGTACTTC; CDR3aa: CASSLLDRAVDEQYF
d_gene: TRBD1; abundance: NA; v_gene: TRBV12-3/TRBV12-4; j_gene: TRBJ2-7; CDR3nt: TGTGCCTCAGCCCAGGGGGCGGTATCCTACGAGCAGTACTTC; CDR3aa: CASAQGAVSYEQYF
d_gene: NA; abundance: NA; v_gene: TRBV29-1; j_gene: TRBJ2-7; CDR3nt: TGCAGCGTGGTCACCCAGGACGGATACGAGCAGTACTTC; CDR3aa: CSVVTQDGYEQYF
d_gene: TRBD2; abundance: NA; v_gene: TRBV9; j_gene: TRBJ2-4; CDR3nt: TGTGCCAGCAGCGTAGCTGGAGGGGAGGGCAAAAACATTCAGTACTTC; CDR3aa: CASSVAGGEGKNIQYF
d_gene: NA; abundance: few; v_gene: TRBV20-1; j_gene: TRBJ2-5; CDR3nt: TGCAGTGCTAGAGATCTTAGCGCCCAAGAGACCCAGTACTTC; CDR3aa: CSARDLSAQETQYF
d_gene: NA; abundance: NA; v_gene: TRBV29-1; j_gene: TRBJ2-1; CDR3nt: TGCAGCGTTGAAAGACAGACCAACTACAATGAGCAGTTCTTC; CDR3aa: CSVERQTNYNEQFF
d_gene: NA; abundance: few; v_gene: TRBV6-5; j_gene: TRBJ1-3; CDR3nt: TGTGCCAGCAGCCGCGAGTTGTTAGGAAACACCATATATTTT; CDR3aa: CASSRELLGNTIYF
d_gene: TRBD1; abundance: NA; v_gene: TRBV4-1; j_gene: TRBJ2-6; CDR3nt: TGCGCCAGCAGCCAGACCGGGACAGGGGAATTCGGGGCCAACGTCCTGACTTTC; CDR3aa: CASSQTGTGEFGANVLTF
d_gene: TRBD1; abundance: NA; v_gene: TRBV5-1; j_gene: TRBJ2-5; CDR3nt: TGCGCCAGCCGGGACAGGGGAGGAGAGACCCAGTACTTC; CDR3aa: CASRDRGGETQYF
d_gene: NA; abundance: NA; v_gene: TRBV3-1; j_gene: TRBJ2-4; CDR3nt: TGTGCCAGCAGCCAAGACTCGAGGTGGGGCTCGGCCAGCTTC; CDR3aa: CASSQDSRWGSASF
d_gene: TRBD2; abundance: NA; v_gene: TRBV7-7; j_gene: TRBJ2-5; CDR3nt: TGTGCTAGCAGCCTGAGCACCACCGGGGGGGAGACCCAGTACTTC; CDR3aa: CASSLSTTGGETQYF
d_gene: NA; abundance: NA; v_gene: TRBV7-6; j_gene: TRBJ1-5; CDR3nt: TGTGCCAGCAGCATTGGGAATAGCAATCAGCCCCAGCATTTT; CDR3aa: CASSIGNSNQPQHF
d_gene: TRBD1; abundance: many; v_gene: TRBV7-9; j_gene: TRBJ1-1; CDR3nt: TGTGCCAGCAGCTCGGCGAGACAGGGGAGGACTGAAGCTTTCTTT; CDR3aa: CASSSARQGRTEAFF
d_gene: NA; abundance: NA; v_gene: TRBV11-2; j_gene: TRBJ2-5; CDR3nt: TGTGCCAGCACCCCTTCTCTGGCCCGTTTCGAGACCCAGTACTTC; CDR3aa: CASTPSLARFETQYF
d_gene: TRBD2; abundance: once; v_gene: TRBV20-1; j_gene: TRBJ2-5; CDR3nt: TGCAGTTTTAGCGGGAGCGGCCAAGAGACCCAGTACTTC; CDR3aa: CSFSGSGQETQYF
d_gene: TRBD2; abundance: NA; v_gene: TRBV12-3/TRBV12-4; j_gene: TRBJ2-3; CDR3nt: TGTGCCAGCAGTAGCGATATAGCGGGAGCGAGCACAGATACGCAGTATTTT; CDR3aa: CASSSDIAGASTDTQYF
d_gene: NA; abundance: NA; v_gene: TRBV24-1; j_gene: TRBJ2-2; CDR3nt: TGTGCCACCAGTGACGACACCGGTGGGGAGCTGTTTTTT; CDR3aa: CATSDDTGGELFF
d_gene: TRBD1; abundance: NA; v_gene: TRBV12-3/TRBV12-4; j_gene: TRBJ2-1; CDR3nt: TGTGCCATCTCTGGACAGGGGAAGATTGAGCAGTTCTTC; CDR3aa: CAISGQGKIEQFF
d_gene: NA; abundance: NA; v_gene: TRBV7-2; j_gene: TRBJ1-2; CDR3nt: TGTGCCGGCAGCTTTTACCAGAGGGGGGCTAACTATGGCTACACCTTC; CDR3aa: CAGSFYQRGANYGYTF
d_gene: NA; abundance: many; v_gene: TRBV29-1; j_gene: TRBJ2-7; CDR3nt: TGCAGCTTAACGACAGGAACCTACGAGCAGTACTTC; CDR3aa: CSLTTGTYEQYF
d_gene: NA; abundance: NA; v_gene: TRBV6-2/TRBV6-3; j_gene: TRBJ1-3; CDR3nt: TGTGCCAGCAGTTACGGCCGCGGGGCTGGAAACACCATATATTTT; CDR3aa: CASSYGRGAGNTIYF
d_gene: NA; abundance: NA; v_gene: TRBV7-9; j_gene: TRBJ2-1; CDR3nt: TGTGCCAGCAGCCCTTGGGAAACTAGTCGGTACAATGAGCAGTTCTTC; CDR3aa: CASSPWETSRYNEQFF
d_gene: NA; abundance: few; v_gene: TRBV24-1; j_gene: TRBJ2-5; CDR3nt: TGTGCCACCAGTGATTTGGATTTGCTGGGGGGGCGCGGGACCCAGTACTTC; CDR3aa: CATSDLDLLGGRGTQYF
d_gene: TRBD1; abundance: few; v_gene: TRBV6-6; j_gene: TRBJ2-7; CDR3nt: TGTGCCAGCAGTAAACAGGGGACCCCCTACGAGCAGTACTTC; CDR3aa: CASSKQGTPYEQYF
d_gene: TRBD2; abundance: many; v_gene: TRBV20-1; j_gene: TRBJ2-7; CDR3nt: TGCAGTGCTAGAGAAGCGGGGGACTACGAGCAGTACTTC; CDR3aa: CSAREAGDYEQYF
d_gene: TRBD2; abundance: NA; v_gene: TRBV7-9; j_gene: TRBJ2-5; CDR3nt: TGTGCCAGCAGGACCAGCGGGGGGGCCGCGGAGACCCAGTACTTC; CDR3aa: CASRTSGGAAETQYF
d_gene: TRBD2; abundance: NA; v_gene: TRBV20-1; j_gene: TRBJ2-7; CDR3nt: TGCAGTGCCACTAGCGGGGGCCTCTACGAGCAGTACTTC; CDR3aa: CSATSGGLYEQYF
d_gene: NA; abundance: few; v_gene: TRBV7-9; j_gene: TRBJ2-2; CDR3nt: TGTGCCAGCAGCTCTTGGGACTTCTACACCGGGGAGCTGTTTTTT; CDR3aa: CASSSWDFYTGELFF
d_gene: TRBD1; abundance: once; v_gene: TRBV7-8; j_gene: TRBJ2-7; CDR3nt: TGTGCCAGCAGCCTTGGACAGGATCCCTACGAGCAGCACTTC; CDR3aa: CASSLGQDPYEQHF
d_gene: NA; abundance: NA; v_gene: TRBV12-3/TRBV12-4; j_gene: TRBJ1-5; CDR3nt: TGTGCCAGCAGTTTTGGGATAATTGAGCCCCAGCATTTT; CDR3aa: CASSFGIIEPQHF
d_gene: NA; abundance: few; v_gene: TRBV7-2; j_gene: TRBJ2-5; CDR3nt: TGTGCCAGCAGCTTAGAGCGGCCCAGGCCTGGGGCCCAATACTTC; CDR3aa: CASSLERPRPGAQYF
d_gene: NA; abundance: few; v_gene: TRBV11-2; j_gene: TRBJ2-2; CDR3nt: TGTGCCAGCAGAACTAGCTCAGGCACCGGGGAGCTGTTTTTT; CDR3aa: CASRTSSGTGELFF
d_gene: TRBD1; abundance: few; v_gene: TRBV7-9; j_gene: TRBJ1-4; CDR3nt: TGTGCCAGCAGCTTAGGACGTGGGACAGAGAATGAAAAACTGTTTTTT; CDR3aa: CASSLGRGTENEKLFF